This TCR beta chain appears in the sequencing data of a study of T-cell memory formation after mild COVID-19. Each CDR3 protein is one row after TCRdb ran MiXCR on the 5' RACE reads. The table records over 6,500 distinct CDR3 sequences, about 33% of them present only once. Germline V lookup: CDR1 DFQATT, CDR2 SNEGSKA (reference sequence). This CDR3 contains 13 residues. V lost 6 bases and J lost 1; bases outside the gene matches: 4. The clonotype comes from an adult woman who had mild COVID-19 (a few samples of this study predate the infection). Cell type and time point are not known. The sample comprised PBMCs or a T cell subset sorted from them (not recorded which). The J gene is TRBJ2-5, the V gene TRBV20-1; TRBD1 matches at 8 bases. The DNA for the CDR3 is TGCAGTGCCGAACAGGGGGTCCAAGAGACCCAGTACTTC. Translated: CSAEQGVQETQYF.